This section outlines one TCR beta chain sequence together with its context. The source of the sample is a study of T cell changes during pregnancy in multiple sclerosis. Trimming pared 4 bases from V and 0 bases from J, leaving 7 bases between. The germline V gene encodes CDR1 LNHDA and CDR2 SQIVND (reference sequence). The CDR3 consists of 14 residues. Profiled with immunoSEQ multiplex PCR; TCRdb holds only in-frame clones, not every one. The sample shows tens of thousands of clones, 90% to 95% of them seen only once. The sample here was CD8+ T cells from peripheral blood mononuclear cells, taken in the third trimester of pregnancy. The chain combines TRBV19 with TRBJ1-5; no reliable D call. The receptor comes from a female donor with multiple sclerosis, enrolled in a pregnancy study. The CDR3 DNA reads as TGTGCCAGTAGTAGCGAGTTTAGCAATCAGCCCCAGCATTTT. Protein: CASSSEFSNQPQHF.